Each of the 9 T cell receptor beta chains below was sequenced from the same sample in a study of OX40 agonist ivuxolimab in advanced cancers. The table came from immunoSEQ multiplex PCR; TCRdb's copy has only in-frame clones and leaves some out. The repertoire holds about 110,000 clones, with roughly 87% as singletons. The sequencing used CD4+ or CD8+ T cells sorted from blood, collected in a trial of the OX40 agonist ivuxolimab. The receptors were gathered from an adult with an advanced solid tumor such as melanoma, head and neck, liver or kidney cancer.

This chain links TRBV11-3 with TRBJ1-3; 10 bases fit TRBD1. V lost 4 bases, J lost 2 bases, and 11 bases stayed unmatched. CDR1 is SGHNT and CDR2 is YENEEA in the germline V gene. This CDR3 spans 18 amino acids. CDR3 nucleotide sequence: TGTGCCAGCAGCTCCGGGGACAGGGGAAGCAGCGCTGGAAACACCATATATTTT. Residues: CASSSGDRGSSAGNTIYF.

The V call is TRBV28, the J call TRBJ1-4; no reliable D call. The CDR3 totals 16 residues. In germline, CDR1 is MDHEN, CDR2 SYDVKM. Trimming stripped 7 bases from V and 1 base from J, with 16 bases between. The chain's CDR3 is CASIPLGKGTNEKLFF. The CDR3 DNA reads as TGTGCCAGCATCCCTCTCGGGAAGGGAACTAATGAAAAACTGTTTTTT. Full variable domain (remainder filled in from reference TRBV28 and TRBJ1-4): DVKVTQSSRYLVKRTGEKVFLECVQDMDHENMFWYRQDPGLGLRLIYFSYDVKMKEKGDIPEGYSVSREKKERFSLILESASTNQTSMYLCASIPLGKGTNEKLFFGSGTQLSVL.

V is TRBV11-3 and J is TRBJ1-1, with 8 positions matching TRBD1. The CDR3 spans 13 residues. After removal of 5 bases from V and 3 bases from J, the junction contained 2 bases not matched to a gene. Per germline, CDR1 SGHNT and CDR2 YENEEA. The CDR3 region is CASSPDRDTEAFF. As DNA, the CDR3 is TGTGCCAGCAGCCCGGACAGGGACACTGAAGCTTTCTTT.

On this clone: One end of the junction does not line up with germline, which may come from a read error. This rearrangement joins TRBV7-7 to TRBJ2-1; 11 bases match TRBD2. Germline lookup yields CDR1 SSHAT and CDR2 FNYEAQ (reference sequence). This CDR3 region has 15 residues. The CDR3 DNA is TGTGCTAGCAGTCTTACTAGCGGGAGAGGTAATGAGCAGTTCTTC. Its protein product is CASSLTSGRGNEQFF. Full variable domain (remainder filled in from reference TRBV7-7 and TRBJ2-1): GAGVSQSPRYKVTKRGQDVTLRCDPISSHATLYWYQQALGQGPEFLTYFNYEAQPDKSGLPSDRFSAERPEGSISTLTIQRTEQRDSAMYRCASSLTSGRGNEQFFGPGTRLTVL.

The J gene is TRBJ2-4, the V gene TRBV19, with 7 positions matching TRBD1. V lost 4 bases to trimming and J lost 1 base; unmatched junction nucleotides: 4. The CDR3 contains 15 residues. From germline, CDR1 is LNHDA and CDR2 SQIVND (reference sequence). The CDR3 is CASSKDRDAKNIQYF. The CDR3 nucleotides are TGTGCCAGTAGTAAAGACAGGGATGCCAAAAACATTCAGTACTTC.

Points on this clone: Sequence at one end of the junction differs from germline and may be a read error. The CDR3 loop reads CAISESRTSAYGGDF. CDR3 DNA: TGTGCCATCAGTGAGTCTAGGACTTCGGCCTACGGGGGGGACTTC. J is TRBJ2-7 and V is TRBV10-3; 8 bases align to TRBD2. The CDR3 covers 15 residues. CDR1 is ENHRY and CDR2 is SYGVKD in the germline V gene.

The V gene is TRBV30, the J gene TRBJ1-2; a possible D gene is TRBD1 (6 bases). CDR3 length: 12 amino acids. CDR1 is GTSNPN and CDR2 is SVGIG in the germline V gene (reference sequence). The V and J ends lost 4 bases and 8 bases respectively, with 14 bases between them. The CDR3 region is CAWNHRVEGYTF. The CDR3 region has the DNA TGTGCCTGGAACCACAGGGTGGAGGGCTACACCTTC.

The chain couples TRBV30 to TRBJ1-1; no reliable D call. Germline-derived CDR1 and CDR2 are GTSNPN and SVGIG (reference sequence). The CDR3 sequence is 15 residues long. The germline V and J ends were trimmed by 0 bases and 0 bases, with 11 bases remaining between them. CDR3 in amino acids: CAWSVGRIMNTEAFF. The CDR3 nucleotides read TGTGCCTGGAGTGTTGGGAGAATTATGAACACTGAAGCTTTCTTT. The whole variable domain, filled in from reference TRBV30 and TRBJ1-1, reads SQTIHQWPATLVQPVGSPLSLECTVEGTSNPNLYWYRQAAGRGLQLLFYSVGIGQISSEVPQNLSASRPQDRQFILSSKKLLLSDSGFYLCAWSVGRIMNTEAFFGQGTRLTVV.

The chain uses TRBV18 and TRBJ1-1; 8 bases map to TRBD1. Germline V CDR1 and CDR2: KGHSH, LQKENI. J was trimmed by 5 bases and V by 6 bases; bases with no gene match: 5. This CDR3 spans 13 amino acids. In DNA, the CDR3 is TGTGCCAGCTCGCGGACAGGGACGACTGAAGCTTTCTTT. This gives the protein CASSRTGTTEAFF.